Below are 15 T cell receptor beta chains sequenced from a single sample in a study of T cells in Graves' hyperthyroidism and ophthalmopathy. The TCR beta CDR3 regions underwent amplification using RNA transcripts as the source. HTBI primers drove first-round RT-PCR of the TCR CDR3. TCRdb reprocessed the multiplex PCR reads via MiXCR and lists one record per CDR3 protein. Among around 360,000 distinct CDR3 sequences, 15% were seen once, and the ten largest hold roughly a fifth. The sample was blood. Receptor source: an older woman with Graves' ophthalmopathy.

The rearrangement uses TRBV11-2 and TRBJ2-5; the D gene is possibly TRBD2 (6 bases). There are 16 residues in the CDR3. The V and J ends lost 0 bases and 5 bases respectively, with 16 bases between them. Germline V gives CDR1 SGHAT, CDR2 FQNNGV. DNA of the CDR3: TGTGCCAGCAGCTTAGATGTTGGAGGGTCCCGGGAGACCCAGTACTTC. Amino acid sequence: CASSLDVGGSRETQYF.

The DNA of the CDR3 is TGCGCCAGCAGTGAGTCCTACGGCAGGGGGCTGGCAGATACGCAGTATTTT. Translation: CASSESYGRGLADTQYF. V gene TRBV10-1 combines with J gene TRBJ2-3, with TRBD1 identical over 8 bases. The trim removed 0 bases at V and 4 bases at J, leaving 9 bases unmatched. Germline lookup yields CDR1 WNHNN and CDR2 SYGVQD (reference sequence). The CDR3 is 17 residues long.

V and J are TRBV4-1 and TRBJ2-2; D gene ambiguous. The CDR3 length is 15 residues. The germline gives CDR1 MGHRA, CDR2 YSYEKL. V was cut by 5 bases and J by 3 bases, with 13 bases left in between. The CDR3 DNA is TGCGCCAGCAGCGACGGAGTAGCTGACACCGGGGAGCTGTTTTTT. The encoded protein is CASSDGVADTGELFF.

This clonotype showed up many times. The gene calls are TRBV2 and TRBJ2-3; D is undetermined. From germline, CDR1 is SNHLY and CDR2 FYNNEI. This CDR3 has 13 amino acids. Trimming pared 9 bases from V and 2 bases from J, leaving 12 bases between. CDR3 residues: CASRRVATDTQYF. The CDR3, as DNA: TGTGCCAGTCGACGAGTGGCCACAGATACGCAGTATTTT.

This clonotype was detected many times. The chain combines TRBV7-3 with TRBJ2-7, with D perhaps being TRBD1 or TRBD2 (5 bases each). CDR3 length: 13 amino acids. V was cut by 5 bases and J by 5 bases, with 13 bases left in between. The V gene's germline CDR1 is SGHTA and CDR2 FQGTGA. CDR3 nucleotide sequence: TGTGCCAGCAGCGCCGGGACGCAGGACGAGCAGTACTTC. Residues: CASSAGTQDEQYF.

This clonotype was recorded many times. V is TRBV7-8 and J is TRBJ1-1; tentatively, D is TRBD1 (5 bases). The V end was cut by 3 bases, the J end by 0 bases, with 14 bases between. This CDR3 spans 16 amino acids. Germline CDR1 and CDR2: SGHVS and FQNEAQ. CDR3: CASSFSTRVVNTEAFF. DNA of the CDR3: TGTGCCAGCAGCTTTTCGACCAGGGTTGTGAACACTGAAGCTTTCTTT.

The V gene is TRBV12-3 or TRBV12-4, the J gene TRBJ1-1; TRBD1 is a possible D gene (5 bases). The CDR3 is 16 residues long. V was clipped by 6 bases and J by 0 bases, with 17 bases between them. The CDR3 sequence is CASRGPFLGLNTEAFF. As DNA, the CDR3 is TGTGCCAGCAGGGGGCCTTTTCTCGGCTTGAACACTGAAGCTTTCTTT.

This clonotype was seen at least ten times. The V gene is TRBV7-3, the J gene TRBJ2-1, with 8 bases aligning to TRBD2. V lost 5 bases, J lost 4 bases, and 7 bases stayed unmatched. Germline V lookup: CDR1 SGHTA, CDR2 FQGTGA. This CDR3 is 15 amino acids long. The CDR3 protein is CASSPQIAGYNEQFF. CDR3 coding DNA: TGTGCCAGCAGCCCCCAGATAGCGGGATACAATGAGCAGTTCTTC.

This clonotype was seen many times. The CDR3 is CSASPDRAYEQYF. DNA of the CDR3: TGCAGTGCGTCCCCGGACCGCGCCTACGAGCAGTACTTC. The chain is built from TRBV20-1 and TRBJ2-7, with no clear D. Germline V gene data show CDR1 as DFQATT and CDR2 as SNEGSKA (reference sequence). With 6 bases removed from V and 2 bases from J, the gap between germline ends came to 14 bases. The CDR3 spans 13 residues.

This clonotype was seen only a few times. The J gene is TRBJ2-1, the V gene TRBV4-1; either TRBD1 or TRBD2 may supply D (5 bases each). This CDR3 comprises 14 residues. The V and J ends lost 4 bases and 6 bases respectively, with 13 bases between them. Germline-derived CDR1 and CDR2 are MGHRA and YSYEKL. CDR3 bases: TGCGCCAGCAGCCTTCGGACTGGGGCCAATGAGCAGTTCTTC. Its translation is CASSLRTGANEQFF.

This clonotype was counted at least ten times. This sequence joins TRBV18 and TRBJ1-1, with 7 bases identical to TRBD1. CDR1 and CDR2 (germline): KGHSH, LQKENI. V was clipped by 3 bases and J by 3 bases; unmatched bases: 7. This CDR3 contains 15 residues. Written as DNA, the CDR3 is TGTGCCAGCTCACCGCGCGACAGGGTGGACACTGAAGCTTTCTTT. Translating gives CASSPRDRVDTEAFF.

This clonotype was seen repeatedly, ten times or more. The J gene is TRBJ2-7, the V gene TRBV30; 7 bases align to TRBD1. V lost 2 bases to trimming and J lost 3 bases; unmatched junction nucleotides: 4. The CDR3 runs to 13 residues. Germline CDR1 is GTSNPN and CDR2 is SVGIG (reference sequence). The CDR3 DNA sequence: TGTGCCTGGAGTAGACAGGGAGTCTACGAGCAGTACTTC. Amino acid sequence: CAWSRQGVYEQYF.

Comment on this clonotype: This may be a read error, as it is one base from a much larger clone. V is TRBV12-3 or TRBV12-4 and J is TRBJ2-7, with TRBD2 matching 8 bases. This CDR3 region has 14 residues. V lost 6 bases to trimming and J lost 6 bases; unmatched junction nucleotides: 10. The CDR3 loop is CASSPAGEPREQYF. In nucleotides, the CDR3 is TGTGCCAGCAGCCCAGCGGGAGAACCCCGCGAGCAGTACTTC.

This rearrangement joins TRBV11-2 to TRBJ2-1, with TRBD2 matching 12 bases. J lost 10 bases, V lost 1 base, and 8 bases had no gene match. Germline V lookup: CDR1 SGHAT, CDR2 FQNNGV. The length of the CDR3 is 16 residues. The CDR3 DNA sequence: TGTGCCAGCAGCTTAGGACGCCTAGCGGGGGGGGGGGAGCAGTTCTTC. Protein sequence: CASSLGRLAGGGEQFF.

This chain connects TRBV6-2 or TRBV6-3 to TRBJ2-6; the match to TRBD1 covers 7 bases. The CDR3 is 19 residues long. Germline CDR1 and CDR2: MNHEY and SVGEGT. The J segment lost 4 bases and the V segment lost 0 bases, leaving 12 bases of the junction unmatched. The CDR3 reads CASSYSAIGGDTGANVLTF. DNA of the CDR3: TGTGCCAGCAGTTACTCGGCGATAGGGGGCGACACAGGGGCCAACGTCCTGACTTTC.